In this sample, the clone carrying this T cell receptor beta chain turned up a few times. Busulfan-fludarabine conditioning, marrow transplant, and cyclophosphamide on days +3 and +4 were administered. The CDR3 has 15 residues. Germline V gives CDR1 SGDLS, CDR2 YYNGEE. Trimming removed 2 bases at V and 1 base at J, with 10 bases between. This table comes from immunoSEQ multiplex PCR, and its TCRdb copy is limited to in-frame clones, with some not included. The sample contains roughly 5,900 clones, 1.8% of which appear only once. This sample is part of a study of T cells after posttransplantation cyclophosphamide.

The chain employs TRBV9 and TRBJ1-3; tentative D call: TRBD1 (6 bases). The sequence was collected from a male patient between 25 and 40 years old who received an allogeneic stem cell transplant from a related donor, was CMV-positive, and had no GVHD. T cells may partly derive from the graft donor. This material consisted of PBMCs, taken roughly 240 days after a stem cell transplant with posttransplant cyclophosphamide. The CDR3 bases are TGTGCCAGCAGCGTGGACAGTCGTTCTGGAAACACCATATATTTT. Translation gives CASSVDSRSGNTIYF.